This T cell receptor beta chain derives from a study of cytomegalovirus exposure and HLA in healthy donors. Study information: An early release of data contained tens of millions of unique TCRs, which came from HLA-typed donors. Broader study findings: In a later analysis, compared with equally common non-associated chains, HLA-associated beta chains were more expanded. A later analysis reportedly found that, within productive TCRs, an Asian-associated ancestry cluster had fewer N-insertions than the mean observed across the approximately 700 donors.

This clone was recorded a few times. Antigen specificity is unknown. 13 Jbeta primers and 60 Vbeta primers were used for the PCR. TCRdb keeps only in-frame clones here, not all; method: immunoSEQ multiplex PCR. The data show 60,000 to 75,000 clones, roughly 70% seen once. The CDR3 is 17 residues long. The germline V gene encodes CDR1 SGHAT and CDR2 FQNNGV. Trimming removed 5 bases at V and 1 base at J, with 18 bases between. The sample comprised PBMCs. The TCR comes from a man aged 45-65 years in good health and CMV-seronegative. The chain couples TRBV11-2 to TRBJ1-3; D remains ambiguous. CDR3 amino acids: CASSPSGSRGSGNTIYF. For the CDR3, the DNA is TGTGCCAGCAGCCCCTCTGGTTCGCGGGGTTCTGGAAACACCATATATTTT.